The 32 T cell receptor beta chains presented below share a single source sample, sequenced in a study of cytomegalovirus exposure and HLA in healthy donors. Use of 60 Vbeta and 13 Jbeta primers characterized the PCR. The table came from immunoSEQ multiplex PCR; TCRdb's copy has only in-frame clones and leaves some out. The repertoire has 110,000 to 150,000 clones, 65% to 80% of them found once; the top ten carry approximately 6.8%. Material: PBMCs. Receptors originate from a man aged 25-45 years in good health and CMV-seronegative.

CDR3 protein: CASNQGAEETQYF. DNA of the CDR3: TGTGCCAGCAACCAAGGAGCGGAAGAGACCCAGTACTTC. The rearrangement uses TRBV6-1 and TRBJ2-5; perhaps TRBD2 as D (5 bases). CDR3 length: 13 amino acids. V lost 7 bases, J lost 3 bases, and 12 bases lay in between. CDR1 MNHNS and CDR2 SASEGT come from the germline V gene.

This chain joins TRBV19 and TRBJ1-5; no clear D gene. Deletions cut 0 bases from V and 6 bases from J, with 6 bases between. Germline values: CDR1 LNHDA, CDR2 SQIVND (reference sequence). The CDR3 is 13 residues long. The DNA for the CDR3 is TGTGCCAGTAGTATAGATCGGGGTCAGCCCCAGCATTTT. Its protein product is CASSIDRGQPQHF.

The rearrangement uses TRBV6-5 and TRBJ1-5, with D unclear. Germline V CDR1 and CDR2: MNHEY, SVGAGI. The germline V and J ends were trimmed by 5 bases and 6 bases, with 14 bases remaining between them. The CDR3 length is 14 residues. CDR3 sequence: CASSRGTSGQPQHF. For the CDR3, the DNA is TGTGCCAGCAGTCGGGGAACCTCGGGTCAGCCCCAGCATTTT.

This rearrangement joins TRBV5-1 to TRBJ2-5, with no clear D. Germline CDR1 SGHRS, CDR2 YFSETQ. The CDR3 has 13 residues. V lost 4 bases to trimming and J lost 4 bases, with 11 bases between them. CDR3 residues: CASSLPGPETQYF. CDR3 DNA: TGCGCCAGCAGCCTTCCAGGCCCAGAGACCCAGTACTTC.

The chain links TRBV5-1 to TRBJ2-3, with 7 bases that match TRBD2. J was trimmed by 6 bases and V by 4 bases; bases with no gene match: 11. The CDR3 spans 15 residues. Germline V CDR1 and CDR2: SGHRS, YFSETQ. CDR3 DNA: TGCGCCAGCAGCCTCGGGCGGGGGAGCCCCGATACGCAGTATTTT. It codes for CASSLGRGSPDTQYF.

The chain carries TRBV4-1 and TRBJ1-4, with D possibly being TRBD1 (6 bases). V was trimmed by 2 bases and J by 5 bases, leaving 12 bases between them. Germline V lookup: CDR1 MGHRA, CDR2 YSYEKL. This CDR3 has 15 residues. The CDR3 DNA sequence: TGCGCCAGCAGCCAAAACGGAGGACAGAATGAAAAACTGTTTTTT. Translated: CASSQNGGQNEKLFF.

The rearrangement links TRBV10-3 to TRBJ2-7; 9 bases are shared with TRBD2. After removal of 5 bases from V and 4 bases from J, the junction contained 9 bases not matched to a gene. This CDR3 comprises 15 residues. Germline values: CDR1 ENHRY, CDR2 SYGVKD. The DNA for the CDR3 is TGTGCCATCAGTTTGGATAGCGGGAGAATATACGAGCAGTACTTC. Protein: CAISLDSGRIYEQYF.

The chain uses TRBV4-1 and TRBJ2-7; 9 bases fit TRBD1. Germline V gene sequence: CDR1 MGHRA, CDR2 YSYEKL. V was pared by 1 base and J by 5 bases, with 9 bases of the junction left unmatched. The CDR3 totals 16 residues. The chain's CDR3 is CASSQVPGQGVHEQYF. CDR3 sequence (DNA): TGCGCCAGCAGCCAAGTCCCGGGACAGGGCGTGCACGAGCAGTACTTC.

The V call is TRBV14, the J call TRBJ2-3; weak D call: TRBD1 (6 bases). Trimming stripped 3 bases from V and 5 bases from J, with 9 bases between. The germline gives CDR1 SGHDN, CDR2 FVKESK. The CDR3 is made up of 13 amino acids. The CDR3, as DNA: TGTGCCAGCAGCCAGACAGGTATAGATACGCAGTATTTT. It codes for CASSQTGIDTQYF.

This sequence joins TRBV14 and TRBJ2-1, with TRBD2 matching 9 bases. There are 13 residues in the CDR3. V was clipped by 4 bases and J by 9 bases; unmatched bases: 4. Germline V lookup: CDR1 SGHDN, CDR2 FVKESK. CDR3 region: CASSLGLAAEQFF. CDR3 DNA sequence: TGTGCCAGCAGCCTGGGACTAGCAGCTGAGCAGTTCTTC.

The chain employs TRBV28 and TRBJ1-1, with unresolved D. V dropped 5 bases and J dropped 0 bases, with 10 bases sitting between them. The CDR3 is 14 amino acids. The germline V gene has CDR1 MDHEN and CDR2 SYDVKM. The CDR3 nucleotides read TGTGCCAGCAGTCCTTCCAGGATGAACACTGAAGCTTTCTTT. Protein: CASSPSRMNTEAFF.

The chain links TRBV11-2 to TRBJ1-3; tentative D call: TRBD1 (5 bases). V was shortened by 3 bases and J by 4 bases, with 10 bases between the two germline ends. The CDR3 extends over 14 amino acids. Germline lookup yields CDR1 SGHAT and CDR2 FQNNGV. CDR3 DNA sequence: TGTGCCAGCAGCTTCACAAGGACAGGAAACACCATATATTTT. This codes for CASSFTRTGNTIYF. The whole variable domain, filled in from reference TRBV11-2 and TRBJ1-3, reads EAGVAQSPRYKIIEKRQSVAFWCNPISGHATLYWYQQILGQGPKLLIQFQNNGVVDDSQLPKDRFSAERLKGVDSTLKIQPAKLEDSAVYLCASSFTRTGNTIYFGEGSWLTVV.

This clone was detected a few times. CDR3 nucleotides: TGTGCCAGCAGTGTTACCCGCCGGGAGCAGTACTTC. This codes for CASSVTRREQYF. The gene calls are TRBV2 and TRBJ2-7, with D unclear. Germline CDR1 SNHLY, CDR2 FYNNEI. The V end was cut by 4 bases, the J end by 7 bases, with 11 bases between. The CDR3 loop spans 12 amino acids. Based on the CDR3 plus reference TRBV2 and TRBJ2-7, the full variable domain is EPEVTQTPSHQVTQMGQEVILRCVPISNHLYFYWYRQILGQKVEFLVSFYNNEISEKSEIFDDQFSVERPDGSNFTLKIRSTKLEDSAMYFCASSVTRREQYFGPGTRLTVT.

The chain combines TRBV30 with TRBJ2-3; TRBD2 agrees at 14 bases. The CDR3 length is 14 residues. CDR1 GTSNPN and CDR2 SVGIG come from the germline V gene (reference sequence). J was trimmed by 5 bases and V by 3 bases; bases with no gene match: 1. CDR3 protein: CAWRTSGGEDTQYF. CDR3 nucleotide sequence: TGTGCCTGGAGGACTAGCGGGGGGGAAGATACGCAGTATTTT. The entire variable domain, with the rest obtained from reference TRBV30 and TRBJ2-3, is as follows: SQTIHQWPATLVQPVGSPLSLECTVEGTSNPNLYWYRQAAGRGLQLLFYSVGIGQISSEVPQNLSASRPQDRQFILSSKKLLLSDSGFYLCAWRTSGGEDTQYFGPGTRLTVL.

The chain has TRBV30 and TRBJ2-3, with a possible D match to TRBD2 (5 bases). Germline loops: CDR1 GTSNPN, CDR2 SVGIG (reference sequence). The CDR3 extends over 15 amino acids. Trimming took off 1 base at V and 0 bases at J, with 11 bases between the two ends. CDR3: CAWSEEDRSTDTQYF. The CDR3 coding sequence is TGTGCCTGGAGTGAGGAGGACCGCAGCACAGATACGCAGTATTTT.

CDR3 sequence: CSVDTGVQETQYF. DNA of the CDR3: TGCAGCGTTGATACGGGGGTCCAAGAGACCCAGTACTTC. J is TRBJ2-5 and V is TRBV29-1; D possibly corresponds to TRBD2 (6 bases). Between the trimmed V and J ends, which lost 3 bases and 1 base, there was a span of 9 bases. Germline CDR1 SQVTM, CDR2 ANQGSEA. The CDR3 totals 13 residues.

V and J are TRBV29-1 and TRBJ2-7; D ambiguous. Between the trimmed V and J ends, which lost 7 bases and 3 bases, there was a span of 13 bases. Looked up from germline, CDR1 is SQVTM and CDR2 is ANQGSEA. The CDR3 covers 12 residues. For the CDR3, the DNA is TGCAGCGGCCCTCTAGTTTTCTACGAGCAGTACTTC. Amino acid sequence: CSGPLVFYEQYF.

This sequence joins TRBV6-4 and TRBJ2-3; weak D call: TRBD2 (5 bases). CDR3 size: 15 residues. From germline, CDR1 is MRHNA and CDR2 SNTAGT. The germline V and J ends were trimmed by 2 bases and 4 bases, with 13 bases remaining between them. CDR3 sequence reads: CASSDPSEGSDTQYF. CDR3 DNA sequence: TGTGCCAGCAGTGACCCGTCCGAGGGTTCAGATACGCAGTATTTT.

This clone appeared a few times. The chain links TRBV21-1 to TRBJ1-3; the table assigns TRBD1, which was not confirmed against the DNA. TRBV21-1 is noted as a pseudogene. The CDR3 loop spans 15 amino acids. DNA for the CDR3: TGTGCCAGCATCAGGGATAGTCGCTCTGGAAACACCATATATTTT. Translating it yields CASIRDSRSGNTIYF.

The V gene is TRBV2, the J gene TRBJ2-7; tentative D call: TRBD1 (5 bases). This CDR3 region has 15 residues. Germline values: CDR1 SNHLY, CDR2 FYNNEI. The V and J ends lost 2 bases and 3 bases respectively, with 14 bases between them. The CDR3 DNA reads TGTGCCAGCAGTGAATCCGCAGGGATCATCTACGAGCAGTACTTC. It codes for CASSESAGIIYEQYF.

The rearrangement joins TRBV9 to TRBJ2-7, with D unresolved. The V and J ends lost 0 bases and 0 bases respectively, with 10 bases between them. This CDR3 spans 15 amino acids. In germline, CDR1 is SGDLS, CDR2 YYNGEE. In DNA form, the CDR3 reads TGTGCCAGCAGCGTAGGGGCAGGAAACTCCTACGAGCAGTACTTC. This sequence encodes CASSVGAGNSYEQYF.

The CDR3 spells CASSLSSATDTQYF. Written as DNA, the CDR3 is TGTGCCAGCAGCTTAAGTAGCGCCACAGATACGCAGTATTTT. This chain connects TRBV5-5 to TRBJ2-3, with a weak D call TRBD2 (5 bases). This CDR3 is 14 amino acids long. Germline CDR1 and CDR2: SGHKS and YYEKEE (reference sequence). Trimming shortened V by 2 bases and J by 2 bases, and 9 bases separated the two germline ends.

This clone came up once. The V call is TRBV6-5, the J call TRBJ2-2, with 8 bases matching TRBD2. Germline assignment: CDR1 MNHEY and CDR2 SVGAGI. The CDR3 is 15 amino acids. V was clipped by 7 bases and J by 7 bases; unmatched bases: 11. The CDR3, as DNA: TGTGCCAGCAAAAACCCGGGGGGGGTTGACGGGGAGCTGTTTTTT. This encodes CASKNPGGVDGELFF.

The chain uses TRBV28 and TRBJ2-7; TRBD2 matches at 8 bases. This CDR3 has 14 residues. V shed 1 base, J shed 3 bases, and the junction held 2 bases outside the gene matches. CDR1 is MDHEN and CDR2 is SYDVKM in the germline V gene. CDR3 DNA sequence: TGTGCCAGCAGTTTATCCCTAGCGGGCTACGAGCAGTACTTC. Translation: CASSLSLAGYEQYF. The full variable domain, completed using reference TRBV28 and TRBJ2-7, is DVKVTQSSRYLVKRTGEKVFLECVQDMDHENMFWYRQDPGLGLRLIYFSYDVKMKEKGDIPEGYSVSREKKERFSLILESASTNQTSMYLCASSLSLAGYEQYFGPGTRLTVT.

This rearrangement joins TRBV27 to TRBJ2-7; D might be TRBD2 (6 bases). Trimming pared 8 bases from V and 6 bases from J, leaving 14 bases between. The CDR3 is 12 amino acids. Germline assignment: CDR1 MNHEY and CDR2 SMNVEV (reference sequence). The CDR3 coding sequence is TGTGCCAGCGGGGGAGGAGGTCGCGAGCAGTACTTC. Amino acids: CASGGGGREQYF.

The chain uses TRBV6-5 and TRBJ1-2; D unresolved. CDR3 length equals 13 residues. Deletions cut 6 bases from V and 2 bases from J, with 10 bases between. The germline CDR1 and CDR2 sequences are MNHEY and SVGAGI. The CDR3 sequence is CASRSQVNYGYTF. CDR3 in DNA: TGTGCCAGCAGGTCACAAGTAAACTATGGCTACACCTTC.

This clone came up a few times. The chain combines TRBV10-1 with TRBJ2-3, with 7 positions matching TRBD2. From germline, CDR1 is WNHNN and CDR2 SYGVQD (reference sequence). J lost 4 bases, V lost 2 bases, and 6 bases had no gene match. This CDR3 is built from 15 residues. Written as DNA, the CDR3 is TGCGCCAGCAGTGAGGGGCTAGCGGACGCAGATACGCAGTATTTT. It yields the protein CASSEGLADADTQYF.

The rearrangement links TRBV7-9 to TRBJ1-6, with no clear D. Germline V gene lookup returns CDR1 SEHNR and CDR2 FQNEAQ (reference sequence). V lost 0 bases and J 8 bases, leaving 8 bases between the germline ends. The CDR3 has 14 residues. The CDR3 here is CASSLALGDSPLHF. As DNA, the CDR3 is TGTGCCAGCAGCTTAGCGTTGGGAGATTCACCCCTCCACTTT.

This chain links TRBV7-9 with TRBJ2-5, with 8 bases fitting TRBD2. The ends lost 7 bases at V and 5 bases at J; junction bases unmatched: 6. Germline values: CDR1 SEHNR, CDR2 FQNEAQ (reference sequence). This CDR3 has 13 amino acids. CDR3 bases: TGTGCCAGCATGGCGGGAGGCGGGGAGACCCAGTACTTC. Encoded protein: CASMAGGGETQYF.

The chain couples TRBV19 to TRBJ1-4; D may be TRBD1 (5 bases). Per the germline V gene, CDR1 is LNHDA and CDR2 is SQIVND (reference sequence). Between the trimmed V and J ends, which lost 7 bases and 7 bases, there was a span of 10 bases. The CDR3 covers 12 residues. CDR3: CASTGGGEKLFF. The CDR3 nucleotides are TGTGCCAGTACAGGCGGGGGTGAAAAACTGTTTTTT.

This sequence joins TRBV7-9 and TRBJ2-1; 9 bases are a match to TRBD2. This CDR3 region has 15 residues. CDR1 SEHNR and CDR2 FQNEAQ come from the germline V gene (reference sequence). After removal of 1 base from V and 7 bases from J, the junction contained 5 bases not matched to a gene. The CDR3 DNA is TGTGCCAGCAGCTTAGGACTAGCGGTTTGGAATGAGCAGTTCTTC. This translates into CASSLGLAVWNEQFF.

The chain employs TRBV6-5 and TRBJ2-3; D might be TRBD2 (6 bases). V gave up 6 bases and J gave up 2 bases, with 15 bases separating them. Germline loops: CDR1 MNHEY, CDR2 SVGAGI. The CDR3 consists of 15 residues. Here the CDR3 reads CASSSTSSPTDTQYF. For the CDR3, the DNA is TGTGCCAGCAGCTCAACTAGCTCCCCCACAGATACGCAGTATTTT.